These 14 T cell receptor beta chains were all obtained from the same sample, sequenced in a study of CD8 T cells in ankylosing spondylitis. General study findings and limits: Seemingly distinctive of ankylosing spondylitis blood was a TCR beta motif formed by eight highly homologous variants.

TCRdb independently ran MiXCR on the 5' RACE reads; one entry per CDR3 protein. The table records 350,000 to 450,000 distinct CDR3 sequences, 25% to 30% of them present only once. The antigens of these receptors remain unknown. Sequenced input: blood, either unsorted or a sorted T cell fraction (not recorded which). The receptors derive from a male donor with ankylosing spondylitis.

The sample holds a few counts of this clonotype. V gene TRBV20-1 combines with J gene TRBJ2-3; the match to TRBD1 covers 8 bases. After removal of 6 bases from V and 1 base from J, the junction contained 6 bases not matched to a gene. Per germline, CDR1 DFQATT and CDR2 SNEGSKA (reference sequence). The CDR3 runs 14 residues. Here the CDR3 DNA reads TGCAGTGCGCGCCCGGGACAGGGCACAGATACGCAGTATTTT. Amino acids: CSARPGQGTDTQYF.

The table lists this clonotype with many counts. The chain recombines TRBV29-1 with TRBJ2-1; 7 bases map to TRBD2. Germline assignment: CDR1 SQVTM and CDR2 ANQGSEA. Germline trimming cut 3 bases from V and 6 bases from J; bases unmatched to any gene: 8. The CDR3 length is 14 residues. CDR3 protein: CSVDARTGGNEQFF. In nucleotides, the CDR3 is TGCAGCGTTGATGCCAGGACGGGGGGCAATGAGCAGTTCTTC.

The chain couples TRBV15 to TRBJ2-3, with a weak D call TRBD1 (5 bases). This CDR3 has 13 residues. Trimming cost V 6 bases and J 6 bases, with 13 bases left between them. Germline V lookup: CDR1 LNHNV, CDR2 YYDKDF (reference sequence). CDR3 residues: CATRTTARDTQYF. The CDR3 nucleotides are TGTGCCACCAGGACGACAGCCCGCGATACGCAGTATTTT.

The gene calls are TRBV20-1 and TRBJ1-2; the match to TRBD1 covers 7 bases. Per germline, CDR1 DFQATT and CDR2 SNEGSKA (reference sequence). CDR3 length equals 17 residues. The junction had 17 bases not matched to a gene; V was cut back by 3 bases and J by 4 bases. The CDR3 protein is CSASGVGQTDTGYGYTF. CDR3 in DNA: TGCAGTGCTAGTGGGGTGGGACAGACCGACACAGGCTATGGCTACACCTTC.

This clonotype was seen only a few times. The chain couples TRBV5-5 to TRBJ2-2; D ambiguous. Trimming took off 6 bases at V and 5 bases at J, with 5 bases between the two ends. The CDR3 extends over 11 amino acids. The germline CDR1 and CDR2 sequences are SGHKS and YYEKEE (reference sequence). CDR3 in DNA: TGTGCCAGCAAAAAAACCGGGGAGCTGTTTTTT. Protein sequence: CASKKTGELFF.

This chain's CDR3 is CASSTSGVGKLFF. CDR3 nucleotides: TGCGCCAGCAGCACCTCGGGCGTTGGGAAACTGTTTTTT. The chain employs TRBV5-1 and TRBJ1-4; D remains unclear. V lost 4 bases and J 11 bases, leaving 15 bases between the germline ends. The germline CDR1 and CDR2 sequences are SGHRS and YFSETQ. This CDR3 has 13 amino acids. The full variable domain, in which reference TRBV5-1 and TRBJ1-4 provide the parts outside the CDR3, is KAGVTQTPRYLIKTRGQQVTLSCSPISGHRSVSWYQQTPGQGLQFLFEYFSETQRNKGNFPGRFSGRQFSNSRSEMNVSTLELGDSALYLCASSTSGVGKLFFGSGTQLSVL.

V gene TRBV5-1 combines with J gene TRBJ2-6; D unresolved. The CDR3 is 15 amino acids. CDR1 and CDR2 (germline): SGHRS, YFSETQ. V gave up 0 bases and J gave up 0 bases, with 4 bases separating them. The CDR3 sequence is CASSLGNSGANVLTF. The CDR3 DNA follows: TGCGCCAGCAGCTTGGGTAACTCTGGGGCCAACGTCCTGACTTTC.

This clonotype was seen at least ten times. In DNA form, the CDR3 reads TGTGCCAGCAGCCCGGGGCGGGGTGAAAAACTGTTTTTT. Translating gives CASSPGRGEKLFF. The V and J genes are TRBV12-3 or TRBV12-4 and TRBJ1-4; D is perhaps TRBD1 (5 bases). The CDR3 consists of 13 residues. Deletions cut 6 bases from V and 7 bases from J, with 12 bases between.

The chain carries TRBV4-1 and TRBJ1-4, with 7 positions matching TRBD1. The CDR3 length is 14 residues. With 1 base clipped from V and 10 bases from J, the junction kept 6 bases outside the gene matches. Germline CDR1 reads MGHRA; CDR2 reads YSYEKL. CDR3: CASSQVTGVGKLFF. The CDR3 nucleotides are TGCGCCAGCAGCCAAGTAACAGGGGTAGGAAAACTGTTTTTT.

The genes are TRBV12-3 or TRBV12-4 and TRBJ2-5, with D possibly matching TRBD1 (7 bases). The length of the CDR3 is 17 residues. Trimming cost V 3 bases and J 4 bases, with 21 bases left between them. The CDR3 DNA follows: TGTGCCAGCAGTTTGTCTGGTGGAGGGGGCTTCCGAGAGACCCAGTACTTC. It encodes CASSLSGGGGFRETQYF.

This clonotype was found a few times. For the CDR3, the DNA is TGTGCCAGCAGCGTAACCATCGGACAGGGAGTCGAGCAGTACTTC. Protein: CASSVTIGQGVEQYF. J is TRBJ2-7 and V is TRBV9; 8 nucleotides align to TRBD1. The CDR3 covers 15 residues. The V gene's germline CDR1 is SGDLS and CDR2 YYNGEE. V gave up 1 base and J gave up 6 bases; unmatched junction bases: 9.

The rearrangement joins TRBV4-2 to TRBJ2-1; D call uncertain. This CDR3 contains 14 residues. CDR1 LGHNA and CDR2 YNFKEQ come from the germline V gene. The V and J ends lost 1 base and 3 bases respectively, with 7 bases between them. CDR3 nucleotides: TGTGCCAGCAGCCAAGGCAACCGCTACAATGAGCAGTTCTTC. This codes for CASSQGNRYNEQFF.

The V and J genes are TRBV11-2 and TRBJ2-3, with TRBD2 identical over 9 bases. The CDR3 length is 16 residues. V was pared by 0 bases and J by 9 bases, with 10 bases of the junction left unmatched. CDR1 is SGHAT and CDR2 is FQNNGV in the germline V gene. DNA of the CDR3: TGTGCCAGCAGCTTAGAAGGCGGGAGGGCCCGAGAGACGCAGTATTTT. This gives the protein CASSLEGGRARETQYF.

This clonotype has just a few counts. This rearrangement joins TRBV5-1 to TRBJ2-5, with a weak D call TRBD1 (5 bases). The V end was cut by 4 bases, the J end by 2 bases, with 15 bases between. Germline V lookup: CDR1 SGHRS, CDR2 YFSETQ. The CDR3 runs to 15 residues. Here the CDR3 DNA reads TGCGCCAGCAGCACAGAACCCCAGGGACAAGAGACCCAGTACTTC. It is translated as CASSTEPQGQETQYF.